The 18 T cell receptor beta chains presented below share a single source sample, sequenced in a study of blood T cell repertoires in COVID-19. The data were produced by immunoSEQ multiplex PCR, yet TCRdb's version contains in-frame clones alone and is incomplete. The sample comprises nearly 80,000 clones, 80% of which are singletons, and around 5.3% rests with the top ten. Sequenced input: peripheral blood. The source is a man in his sixties with active or convalescent COVID-19.

This clone was seen a few times. This chain joins TRBV6-5 and TRBJ1-1; D gene ambiguous. The CDR3 has 13 residues. Germline-derived CDR1 and CDR2 are MNHEY and SVGAGI. V lost 5 bases, J lost 5 bases, and 12 bases lay in between. In DNA form, the CDR3 reads TGTGCCAGCAGTCTAACGAGGGAGACTGAAGCTTTCTTT. Protein: CASSLTRETEAFF.

This chain uses TRBV4-3 with TRBJ1-6, with TRBD1 identical over 7 bases. This CDR3 spans 17 amino acids. V trimming: 0 bases; J trimming: 0 bases; junction bases outside the gene matches: 2. Germline V gene data show CDR1 as LGHNA and CDR2 as YSLEER. DNA of the CDR3: TGCGCCAGCAGCCAAGAACAGGGGATCTCCTATAATTCACCCCTCCACTTT. It encodes CASSQEQGISYNSPLHF.

This clone was seen a few times. This chain uses TRBV3-1 (or the pseudogene TRBV3-2) with TRBJ1-4; D ambiguous. The CDR3 extends over 12 amino acids. Trimming took 7 bases from V and 7 from J, leaving 10 bases between them. The germline V gene has CDR1 LGHDT and CDR2 YNNKEL (reference sequence). The CDR3: CASTAPGEKLFF. The CDR3 DNA sequence: TGTGCCAGCACCGCCCCCGGTGAAAAACTGTTTTTT.

The V call is TRBV6-5, the J call TRBJ1-2; 9 positions agree with TRBD1. V lost 2 bases, J lost 7 bases, and 8 bases stayed unmatched. Germline V lookup: CDR1 MNHEY, CDR2 SVGAGI. There are 15 residues in the CDR3. The CDR3 loop reads CASSYGDRAGGGYTF. CDR3 in DNA: TGTGCCAGCAGTTACGGGGACAGGGCCGGCGGTGGCTACACCTTC.

The rearrangement joins TRBV11-2 to TRBJ1-1; D not certain. In germline, CDR1 is SGHAT, CDR2 FQNNGV. V lost 3 bases to trimming and J lost 6 bases, with 11 bases between them. This CDR3 has 13 residues. Here the CDR3 DNA reads TGTGCCAGCAGCTTCTCTTATTCTGCTGAAGCTTTCTTT. Its translation: CASSFSYSAEAFF.

This clone turned up a few times. The chain couples TRBV19 to TRBJ1-2; 7 positions agree with TRBD1. CDR1 and CDR2 (germline): LNHDA, SQIVND (reference sequence). Trimming removed 6 bases from V and 5 bases from J; junction bases left unmatched: 6. CDR3 length equals 13 residues. The CDR3: CASSKGQNYGYTF. The CDR3 nucleotides are TGTGCCAGTAGCAAGGGACAGAATTATGGCTACACCTTC.

The V and J genes are TRBV6-5 and TRBJ2-7, with D possibly matching TRBD1 (6 bases). The CDR3 has 15 amino acids. The germline V gene encodes CDR1 MNHEY and CDR2 SVGAGI. Trimming shortened V by 6 bases and J by 2 bases, and 17 bases separated the two germline ends. The CDR3 protein is CASSPQGPTTYEQYF. In DNA, the CDR3 is TGTGCCAGCAGCCCACAGGGCCCAACTACCTACGAGCAGTACTTC.

The CDR3 DNA follows: TGTGCCAGCAGCGATGCCGGACAGGGGAGCTATGGCTACACCTTC. Its protein product is CASSDAGQGSYGYTF. The V and J genes are TRBV9 and TRBJ1-2; TRBD1 agrees at 9 bases. J lost 4 bases, V lost 3 bases, and 7 bases had no gene match. The CDR3 extends over 15 amino acids. CDR1 is SGDLS, CDR2 YYNGEE, per germline.

The rearrangement links TRBV5-6 to TRBJ1-5, with no clear D. V was clipped by 4 bases and J by 0 bases, with 11 bases between them. The CDR3 spans 15 residues. Germline CDR1 is SGHDT and CDR2 is YYEEEE. The CDR3 sequence is CASSRRASSNQPQHF. CDR3 DNA sequence: TGTGCCAGCAGCCGGAGGGCCTCTAGCAATCAGCCCCAGCATTTT. Supplemented by reference TRBV5-6 and TRBJ1-5, the full variable domain reads DAGVTQSPTHLIKTRGQQVTLRCSPKSGHDTVSWYQQALGQGPQFIFQYYEEEERQRGNFPDRFSGHQFPNYSSELNVNALLLGDSALYLCASSRRASSNQPQHFGDGTRLSIL.

This chain uses TRBV27 with TRBJ1-2; no firm D call. Germline loops: CDR1 MNHEY, CDR2 SMNVEV (reference sequence). The CDR3 runs 13 residues. Between the trimmed V and J ends, which lost 6 bases and 2 bases, there was a span of 10 bases. Here the CDR3 reads CASRPTENYGYTF. CDR3 in DNA: TGTGCCAGCAGGCCTACAGAAAACTATGGCTACACCTTC.

J is TRBJ1-2 and V is TRBV10-3; 8 bases agree with TRBD1. The CDR3 consists of 12 residues. The trim removed 8 bases at V and 7 bases at J, leaving 6 bases unmatched. Germline CDR1 reads ENHRY; CDR2 reads SYGVKD. In DNA form, the CDR3 reads TGTGCCATCTTCCAGGGGGCGGGTGGCTACACCTTC. Encoded protein: CAIFQGAGGYTF.

This chain uses TRBV30 with TRBJ2-4; TRBD1 is a possible D gene (8 bases). V dropped 5 bases and J dropped 8 bases, with 13 bases sitting between them. The CDR3 is 12 residues long. Germline V lookup: CDR1 GTSNPN, CDR2 SVGIG (reference sequence). The CDR3 nucleotides read TGTGCCTGGGGCACAGGGGGGGACATTCAGTACTTC. It yields the protein CAWGTGGDIQYF.

This clone was detected many times. The rearrangement joins TRBV19 to TRBJ1-1; D ambiguous. V lost 6 bases, J lost 1 base, and 9 bases lay in between. Germline V gene sequence: CDR1 LNHDA, CDR2 SQIVND (reference sequence). The CDR3 contains 13 residues. The CDR3 coding sequence is TGTGCCAGTAGGCCTACAGAGAACACTGAAGCTTTCTTT. Encoded protein: CASRPTENTEAFF.

V and J are TRBV19 and TRBJ1-1, with 8 bases fitting TRBD1. After removal of 0 bases from V and 2 bases from J, the junction contained 5 bases not matched to a gene. The CDR3 has 16 residues. Per germline, CDR1 LNHDA and CDR2 SQIVND (reference sequence). CDR3: CASSIDPGQGNTEAFF. The CDR3 bases are TGTGCCAGTAGTATAGATCCTGGACAGGGCAACACTGAAGCTTTCTTT.

This chain connects TRBV6-2 or TRBV6-3 to TRBJ2-5, with no clear D. Germline values: CDR1 MNHEY, CDR2 SVGEGT. The V end was cut by 0 bases, the J end by 4 bases, with 18 bases between. The CDR3 has 17 amino acids. The CDR3 sequence: CASSYSGPTFKSETQYF. In DNA form, the CDR3 reads TGTGCCAGCAGTTACTCAGGCCCGACTTTTAAGTCAGAGACCCAGTACTTC.

The chain joins TRBV2 to TRBJ2-3; the match to TRBD2 covers 7 bases. The V segment lost 2 bases and the J segment 2 bases; nucleotides outside the gene matches: 4. The CDR3 length is 15 residues. Germline V gives CDR1 SNHLY, CDR2 FYNNEI. CDR3 DNA: TGTGCCAGCAGTGAAACCAGCGGGGTCACAGATACGCAGTATTTT. Protein product: CASSETSGVTDTQYF.

This clone appeared a single time. The rearrangement joins TRBV6-5 to TRBJ1-3, with D possibly matching TRBD1 (5 bases). The CDR3 is 15 residues long. Between the trimmed V and J ends, which lost 6 bases and 4 bases, there was a span of 16 bases. Per the germline V gene, CDR1 is MNHEY and CDR2 is SVGAGI. CDR3 coding DNA: TGTGCCAGCAGAGTTCAGGGATTGGGCGGAAACACCATATATTTT. Its translation is CASRVQGLGGNTIYF.

V usage is TRBV4-3 and J usage is TRBJ2-1, with 9 bases matching TRBD2. This CDR3 contains 17 residues. J gave up 4 bases and V 2 bases, and 9 bases lay outside the gene matches. Germline CDR1 LGHNA, CDR2 YSLEER. The DNA for the CDR3 is TGCGCCAGCAGCCAATTTTTAGCGGGGGAAATGTACAATGAGCAGTTCTTC. This sequence encodes CASSQFLAGEMYNEQFF.